The 8 T cell receptor beta chains presented below share a single source sample, sequenced in a study of beta chain features in type 1 diabetes. Isolated RNA was reverse transcribed in full, so expressed TCRB transcripts were sequenced. Profiling relied on immunoSEQ multiplex PCR, and the TCRdb table lists in-frame clones only, not all of them. This sample has 200,000 to 300,000 clones, with around 68% found just once. The source material was naive CD4+ T cells from blood. The receptors were sampled from a man between 25 and 39 years old in good health.

The chain joins TRBV2 to TRBJ2-3; D is possibly TRBD1 (6 bases). This CDR3 contains 14 residues. Germline-derived CDR1 and CDR2 are SNHLY and FYNNEI. Trimming pared 5 bases from V and 0 bases from J, leaving 9 bases between. Here the CDR3 reads CASSPGHSTDTQYF. CDR3 DNA: TGTGCCAGCAGTCCGGGACATAGCACAGATACGCAGTATTTT.

The chain is built from TRBV30 and TRBJ2-5; D gene unclear. This CDR3 spans 13 amino acids. V lost 3 bases and J lost 7, with 15 bases in between. Germline loops: CDR1 GTSNPN, CDR2 SVGIG (reference sequence). The CDR3 reads CAWRVGSPSTQYF. The CDR3 DNA sequence: TGTGCCTGGAGGGTCGGGTCCCCCTCGACCCAGTACTTC.

The chain employs TRBV30 and TRBJ1-1, with D possibly matching TRBD1 (6 bases). With 5 bases removed from V and 3 bases from J, the gap between germline ends came to 10 bases. CDR3 length: 12 amino acids. Germline CDR1 is GTSNPN and CDR2 is SVGIG (reference sequence). This chain's CDR3 is CAWARGYTEAFF. CDR3 DNA sequence: TGTGCCTGGGCTAGGGGGTACACTGAAGCTTTCTTT.

The chain links TRBV6-5 to TRBJ2-7; unclear D gene. The V gene lost 4 bases and the J gene lost 3 bases, with 13 bases spanning the gap. CDR3 length: 14 residues. The germline V gene has CDR1 MNHEY and CDR2 SVGAGI. CDR3 sequence (DNA): TGTGCCAGCAGTTTGCGCAGAGCCCTCTACGAGCAGTACTTC. It translates to CASSLRRALYEQYF.

The rearrangement uses TRBV18 and TRBJ2-3; D uncertain. The CDR3 totals 14 residues. V lost 5 bases and J 3 bases, leaving 12 bases between the germline ends. In germline, CDR1 is KGHSH, CDR2 LQKENI. Written as DNA, the CDR3 is TGTGCCAGCTCAGGGAAGGGAACAACAGATACGCAGTATTTT. Encoded protein: CASSGKGTTDTQYF.

In its sample, this clone was seen a few times. The rearrangement links TRBV29-1 to TRBJ2-5; D remains unclear. The CDR3 has 15 residues. Germline V gene data show CDR1 as SQVTM and CDR2 as ANQGSEA. The V end was cut by 0 bases, the J end by 3 bases, with 14 bases between. CDR3 sequence reads: CSVEDRGHPEETQYF. Written as DNA, the CDR3 is TGCAGCGTTGAAGATCGAGGTCACCCTGAAGAGACCCAGTACTTC.

In its sample, this clone was seen a few times. This chain joins TRBV29-1 and TRBJ2-7; TRBD1 matches 7 bases. Germline CDR1 and CDR2: SQVTM and ANQGSEA. This CDR3 is built from 13 residues. The V gene end was trimmed by 4 bases and the J gene end by 12 bases; junction bases not matched to a gene: 15. DNA for the CDR3: TGCAGCGTTGGAAGTGGGCAGAGGGGGCCCATGTACTTC. It yields the protein CSVGSGQRGPMYF.

The chain has TRBV4-3 and TRBJ2-7; no reliable D call. This CDR3 has 15 residues. CDR1 and CDR2 from the germline V gene are LGHNA and YSLEER. V was cut by 1 base and J by 2 bases, with 12 bases left in between. In nucleotides, the CDR3 is TGCGCCAGCAGCCAAGTTGCAGGTGTCACCTACGAGCAGTACTTC. As protein: CASSQVAGVTYEQYF.